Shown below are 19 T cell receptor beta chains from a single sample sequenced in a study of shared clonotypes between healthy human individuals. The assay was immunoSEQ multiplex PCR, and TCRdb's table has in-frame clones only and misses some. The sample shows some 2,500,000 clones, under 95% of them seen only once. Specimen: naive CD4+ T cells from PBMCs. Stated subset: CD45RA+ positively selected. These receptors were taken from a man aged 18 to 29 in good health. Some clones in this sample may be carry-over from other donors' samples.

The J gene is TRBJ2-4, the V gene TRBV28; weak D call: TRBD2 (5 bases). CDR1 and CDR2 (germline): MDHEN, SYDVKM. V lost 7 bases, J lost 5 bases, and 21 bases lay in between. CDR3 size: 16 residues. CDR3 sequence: CASTAGGPSAQNIQYF. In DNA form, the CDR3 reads TGTGCCAGCACTGCTGGCGGGCCATCGGCCCAAAACATTCAGTACTTC.

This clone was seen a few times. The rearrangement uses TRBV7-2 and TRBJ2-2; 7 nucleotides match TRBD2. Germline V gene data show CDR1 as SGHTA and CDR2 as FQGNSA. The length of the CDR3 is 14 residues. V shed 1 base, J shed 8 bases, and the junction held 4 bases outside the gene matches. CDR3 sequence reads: CASSLGLAAGELFF. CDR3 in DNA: TGTGCCAGCAGCTTAGGACTAGCTGCAGGGGAGCTGTTTTTT.

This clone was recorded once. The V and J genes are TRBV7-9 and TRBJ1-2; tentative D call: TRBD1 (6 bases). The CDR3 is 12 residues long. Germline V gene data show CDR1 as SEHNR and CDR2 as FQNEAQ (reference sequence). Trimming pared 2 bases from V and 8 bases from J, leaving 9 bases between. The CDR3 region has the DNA TGTGCCAGCAGCTTATCTGGGGGCGGCTACACCTTC. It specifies CASSLSGGGYTF.

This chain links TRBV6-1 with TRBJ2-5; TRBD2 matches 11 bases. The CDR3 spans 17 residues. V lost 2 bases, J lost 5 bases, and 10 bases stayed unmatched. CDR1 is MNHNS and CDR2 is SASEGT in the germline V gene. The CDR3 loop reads CASSETLAGGFRETQYF. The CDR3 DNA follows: TGTGCCAGCAGTGAAACGCTAGCGGGAGGTTTCCGGGAGACCCAGTACTTC.

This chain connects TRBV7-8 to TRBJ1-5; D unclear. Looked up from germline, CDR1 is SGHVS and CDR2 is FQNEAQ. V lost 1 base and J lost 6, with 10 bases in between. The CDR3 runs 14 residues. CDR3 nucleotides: TGTGCCAGCAGCTTAGTTGAGTTCGGTCAGCCCCAGCATTTT. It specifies CASSLVEFGQPQHF.

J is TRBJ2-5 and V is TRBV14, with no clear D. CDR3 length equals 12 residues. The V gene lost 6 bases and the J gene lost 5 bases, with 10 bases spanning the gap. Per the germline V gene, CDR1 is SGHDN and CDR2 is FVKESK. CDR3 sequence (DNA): TGTGCCAGCAGTTCGCAGAGGGAGACCCAGTACTTC. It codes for CASSSQRETQYF.

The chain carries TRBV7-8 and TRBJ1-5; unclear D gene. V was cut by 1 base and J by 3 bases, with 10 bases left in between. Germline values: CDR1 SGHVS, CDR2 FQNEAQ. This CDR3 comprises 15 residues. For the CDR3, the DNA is TGTGCCAGCAGCTTAGGGAAGGAAAACAATCAGCCCCAGCATTTT. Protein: CASSLGKENNQPQHF.

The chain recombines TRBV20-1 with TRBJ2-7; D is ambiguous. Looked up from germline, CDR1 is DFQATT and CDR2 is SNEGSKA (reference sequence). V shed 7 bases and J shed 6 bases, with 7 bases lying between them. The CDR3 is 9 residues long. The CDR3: CSVGGEQYF. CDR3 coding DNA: TGCAGTGTGGGCGGCGAGCAGTACTTC.

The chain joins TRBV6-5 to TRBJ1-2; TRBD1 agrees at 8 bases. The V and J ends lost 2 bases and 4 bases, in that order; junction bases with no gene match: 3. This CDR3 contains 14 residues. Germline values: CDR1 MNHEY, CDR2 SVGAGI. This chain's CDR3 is CASSYRTGRYGYTF. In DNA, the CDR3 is TGTGCCAGCAGTTACCGGACAGGGCGCTATGGCTACACCTTC.

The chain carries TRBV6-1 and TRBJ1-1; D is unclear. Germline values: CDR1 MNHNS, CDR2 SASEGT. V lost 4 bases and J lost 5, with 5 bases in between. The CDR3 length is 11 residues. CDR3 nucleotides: TGTGCCAGCAGTGGGTTGACTGAAGCTTTCTTT. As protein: CASSGLTEAFF.

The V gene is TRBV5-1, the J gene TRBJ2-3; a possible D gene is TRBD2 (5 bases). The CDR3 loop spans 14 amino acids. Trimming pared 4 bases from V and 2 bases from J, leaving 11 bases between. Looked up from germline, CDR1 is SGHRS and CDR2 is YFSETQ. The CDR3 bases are TGCGCCAGCAGCCACCCGGGGATCACAGATACGCAGTATTTT. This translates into CASSHPGITDTQYF.

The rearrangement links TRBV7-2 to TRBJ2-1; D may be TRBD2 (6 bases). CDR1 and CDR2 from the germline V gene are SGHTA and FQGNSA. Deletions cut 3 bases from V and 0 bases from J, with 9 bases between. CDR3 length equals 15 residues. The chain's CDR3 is CASSLDGGSYNEQFF. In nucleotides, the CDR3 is TGTGCCAGCAGCTTGGACGGGGGCTCCTACAATGAGCAGTTCTTC.

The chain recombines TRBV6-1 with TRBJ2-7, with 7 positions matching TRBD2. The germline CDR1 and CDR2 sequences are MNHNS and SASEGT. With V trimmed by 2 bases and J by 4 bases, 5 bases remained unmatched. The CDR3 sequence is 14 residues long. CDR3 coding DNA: TGTGCCAGCAGTGAACGGGGGGACGAGTACGAGCAGTACTTC. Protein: CASSERGDEYEQYF.

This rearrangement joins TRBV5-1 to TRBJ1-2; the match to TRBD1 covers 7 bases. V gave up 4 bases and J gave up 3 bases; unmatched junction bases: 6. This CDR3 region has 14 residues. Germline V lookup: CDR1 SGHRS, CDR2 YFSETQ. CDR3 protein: CASSPIGGDYGYTF. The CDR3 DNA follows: TGCGCCAGCAGCCCAATAGGGGGCGACTATGGCTACACCTTC. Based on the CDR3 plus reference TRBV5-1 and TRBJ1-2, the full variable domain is KAGVTQTPRYLIKTRGQQVTLSCSPISGHRSVSWYQQTPGQGLQFLFEYFSETQRNKGNFPGRFSGRQFSNSRSEMNVSTLELGDSALYLCASSPIGGDYGYTFGSGTRLTVV.

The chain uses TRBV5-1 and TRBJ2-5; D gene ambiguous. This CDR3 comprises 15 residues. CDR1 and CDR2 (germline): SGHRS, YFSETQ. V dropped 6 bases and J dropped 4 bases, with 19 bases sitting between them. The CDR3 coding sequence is TGCGCCAGCACTAAGGGATCCTCCGTCCCAGAGACCCAGTACTTC. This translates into CASTKGSSVPETQYF. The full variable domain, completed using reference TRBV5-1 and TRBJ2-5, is KAGVTQTPRYLIKTRGQQVTLSCSPISGHRSVSWYQQTPGQGLQFLFEYFSETQRNKGNFPGRFSGRQFSNSRSEMNVSTLELGDSALYLCASTKGSSVPETQYFGPGTRLLVL.

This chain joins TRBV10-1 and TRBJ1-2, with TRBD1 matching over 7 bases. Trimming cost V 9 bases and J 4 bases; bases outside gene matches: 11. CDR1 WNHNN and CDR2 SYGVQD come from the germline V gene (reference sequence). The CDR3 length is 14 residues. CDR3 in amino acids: CASVRRTGSYGYTF. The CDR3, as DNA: TGCGCCAGTGTAAGACGGACAGGCAGCTATGGCTACACCTTC.

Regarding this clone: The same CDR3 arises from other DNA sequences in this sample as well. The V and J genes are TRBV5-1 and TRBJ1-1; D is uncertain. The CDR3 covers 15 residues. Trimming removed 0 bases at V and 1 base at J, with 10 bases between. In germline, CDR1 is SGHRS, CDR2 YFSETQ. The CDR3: CASSLAGLGNTEAFF. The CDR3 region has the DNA TGCGCCAGCAGCTTGGCCGGGTTAGGGAACACTGAAGCTTTCTTT.

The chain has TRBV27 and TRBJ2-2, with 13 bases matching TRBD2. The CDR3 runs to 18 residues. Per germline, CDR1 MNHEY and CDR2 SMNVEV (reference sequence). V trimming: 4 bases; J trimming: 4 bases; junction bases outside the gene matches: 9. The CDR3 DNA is TGTGCCAGCAGTTCCCAAGGACTAGCGGGAGTGCTCACCGGGGAGCTGTTTTTT. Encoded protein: CASSSQGLAGVLTGELFF.

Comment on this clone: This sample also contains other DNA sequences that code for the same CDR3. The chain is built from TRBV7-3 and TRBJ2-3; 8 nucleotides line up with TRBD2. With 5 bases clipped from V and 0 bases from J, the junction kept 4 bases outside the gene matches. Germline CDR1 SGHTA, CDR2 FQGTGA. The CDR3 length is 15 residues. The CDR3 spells CASSRTSSSTDTQYF. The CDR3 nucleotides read TGTGCCAGCAGCCGGACTAGCAGTAGCACAGATACGCAGTATTTT.